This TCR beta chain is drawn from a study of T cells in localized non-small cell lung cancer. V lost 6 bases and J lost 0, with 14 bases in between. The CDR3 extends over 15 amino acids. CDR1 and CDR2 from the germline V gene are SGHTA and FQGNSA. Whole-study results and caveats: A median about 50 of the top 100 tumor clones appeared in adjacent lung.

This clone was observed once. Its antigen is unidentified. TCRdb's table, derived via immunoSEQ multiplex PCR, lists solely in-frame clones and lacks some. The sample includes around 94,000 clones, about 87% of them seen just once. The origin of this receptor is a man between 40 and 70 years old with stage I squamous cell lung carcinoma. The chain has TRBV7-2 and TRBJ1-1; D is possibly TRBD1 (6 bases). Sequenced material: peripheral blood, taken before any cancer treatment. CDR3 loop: CASRNNRDMNTEAFF. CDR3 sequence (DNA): TGTGCCAGCAGAAACAACCGGGACATGAACACTGAAGCTTTCTTT.